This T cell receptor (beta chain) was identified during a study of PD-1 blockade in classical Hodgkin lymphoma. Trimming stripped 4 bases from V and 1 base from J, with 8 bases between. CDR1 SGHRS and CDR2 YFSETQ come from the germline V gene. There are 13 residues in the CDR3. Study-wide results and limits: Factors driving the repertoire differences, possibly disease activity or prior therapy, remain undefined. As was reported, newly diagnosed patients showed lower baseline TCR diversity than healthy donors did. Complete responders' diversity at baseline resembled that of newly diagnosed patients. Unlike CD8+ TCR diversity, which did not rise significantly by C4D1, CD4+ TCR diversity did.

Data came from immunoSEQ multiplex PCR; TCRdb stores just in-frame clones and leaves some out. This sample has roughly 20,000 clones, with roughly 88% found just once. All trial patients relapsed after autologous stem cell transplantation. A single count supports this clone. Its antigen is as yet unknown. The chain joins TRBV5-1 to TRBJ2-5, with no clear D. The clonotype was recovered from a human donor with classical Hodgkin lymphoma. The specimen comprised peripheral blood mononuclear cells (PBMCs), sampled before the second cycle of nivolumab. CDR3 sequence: CASSMWGQETQYF. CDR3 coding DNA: TGCGCCAGCAGCATGTGGGGCCAAGAGACCCAGTACTTC.